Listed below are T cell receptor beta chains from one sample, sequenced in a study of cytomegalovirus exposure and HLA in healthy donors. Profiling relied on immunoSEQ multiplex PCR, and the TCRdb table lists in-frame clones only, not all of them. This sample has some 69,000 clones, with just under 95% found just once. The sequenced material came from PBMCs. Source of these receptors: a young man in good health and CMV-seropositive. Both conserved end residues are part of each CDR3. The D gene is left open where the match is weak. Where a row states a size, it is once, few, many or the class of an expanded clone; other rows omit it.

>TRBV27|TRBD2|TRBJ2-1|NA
TGTGCCAGCAGTTGGGGGACTAGCGGGAATCTATACAATGAGCAGTTCTTC
CASSWGTSGNLYNEQFF
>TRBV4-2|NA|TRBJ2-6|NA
TGTGCCAGCAGCCTCCAAGAGGGCTCTGGGGCCAACGTCCTGACTTTC
CASSLQEGSGANVLTF
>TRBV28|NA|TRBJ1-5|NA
TGTGCCAGCAGAGCCCAGGACAAACCTAATCAGCCCCAGCATTTT
CASRAQDKPNQPQHF
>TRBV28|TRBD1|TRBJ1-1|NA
TGTGCCAGCAACCGACAGGGAGTGAACACTGAAGCTTTCTTT
CASNRQGVNTEAFF
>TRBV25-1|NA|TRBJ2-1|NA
TGTGCCAGCAGTGAATGGCGCCAGGCGGGCAATGAGCAGTTCTTC
CASSEWRQAGNEQFF
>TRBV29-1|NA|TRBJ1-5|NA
TGCAGCGCCGGGGGCGGGGGCGGGCAGCCCCAGCATTTT
CSAGGGGGQPQHF
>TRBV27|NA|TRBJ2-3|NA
TGTGCCAGCAGTTTTCAGGGAAGCACAGATACGCAGTATTTT
CASSFQGSTDTQYF
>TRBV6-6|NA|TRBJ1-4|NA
TGTGCCAGCAGTTACCTTGTGGACGAGGGTGAAAAACTGTTTTTT
CASSYLVDEGEKLFF
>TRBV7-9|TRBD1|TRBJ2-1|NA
TGTGCCAGCAGCTTAGCGGCAGGGGGAGCAAATGAGCAGTTCTTC
CASSLAAGGANEQFF
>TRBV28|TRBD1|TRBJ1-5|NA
TGTGCCAGCAGCCTCCCGACAGGGGCGGGGAATCAGCCCCAGCATTTT
CASSLPTGAGNQPQHF
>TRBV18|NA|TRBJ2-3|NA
TGTGCCAGCTTACGACAGGGAGGTTCCGCAGATACGCAGTATTTT
CASLRQGGSADTQYF
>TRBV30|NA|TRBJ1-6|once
TGTGCCTGGTCGACAGATGGGAATTCACCCCTCCACTTT
CAWSTDGNSPLHF
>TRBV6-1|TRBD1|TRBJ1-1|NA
TGTGCCAGTCGACCGGGACAGGGGCAGCAAGCTTTCTTT
CASRPGQGQQAFF
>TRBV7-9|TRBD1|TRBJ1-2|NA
TGTGCCAGCAGCAATACCCCGGACAGGGACGGCTACACCTTC
CASSNTPDRDGYTF
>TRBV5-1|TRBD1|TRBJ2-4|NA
TGCGCCAGCAGCGGGGGACAGGGGGCTGCGGCCAAAAACATTCAGTACTTC
CASSGGQGAAAKNIQYF
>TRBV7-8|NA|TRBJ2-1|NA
TGTGCCAGCAGCTTATTGGGTCTGATCAGGGGTGAGCAGTTCTTC
CASSLLGLIRGEQFF
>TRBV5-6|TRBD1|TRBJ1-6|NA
TGTGCCAGCAGCCTAAGGACAGGGGACTCCTATAATTCACCCCTCCACTTT
CASSLRTGDSYNSPLHF
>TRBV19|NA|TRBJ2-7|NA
TGTGCCAGTAGCCAACAGGGGGGGCCCTACGAGCAGTACTTC
CASSQQGGPYEQYF
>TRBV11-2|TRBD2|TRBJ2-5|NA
TGTGCCAGCAGCTTAGGGGGCCTAGCGGGGTTAGGGACCCAGTACTTC
CASSLGGLAGLGTQYF
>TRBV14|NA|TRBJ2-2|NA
TGTGCCAGCAGCCAAGATGCGGGGAACACCGGGGAGCTGTTTTTT
CASSQDAGNTGELFF
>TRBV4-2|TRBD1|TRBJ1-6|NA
TGTGCCAGCAGGCTCGGGACAGAAAATAATTCACCCCTCCACTTT
CASRLGTENNSPLHF
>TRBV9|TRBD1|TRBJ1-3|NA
TGTGCCAGCAGCGTCAGTGGACAGGGAGGAGGAAACACCATATATTTT
CASSVSGQGGGNTIYF
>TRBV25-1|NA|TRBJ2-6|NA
TGTGCCAGCAGTCAGTGTAAAACTGGACAAAGTCGGGCCAACGTCCTGACTTTC
CASSQCKTGQSRANVLTF
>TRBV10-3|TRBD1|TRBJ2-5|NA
TGTGCCATCAGTGCCCGATCGACAGGGGGACGGGAGACCCAGTACTTC
CAISARSTGGRETQYF
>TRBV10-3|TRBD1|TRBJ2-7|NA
TGTGCCATCACAACAGGGGCCTACGAGCAGTACTTC
CAITTGAYEQYF
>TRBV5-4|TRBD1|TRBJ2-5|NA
TGTGCCAGCAGCTTATCGGGGACAGGGGTTGGAGAGACCCAGTACTTC
CASSLSGTGVGETQYF
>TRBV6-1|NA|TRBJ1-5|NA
TGTGCCAGCAGTGAATGGGGAGGCTCCAATCAGCCCCAGCATTTT
CASSEWGGSNQPQHF
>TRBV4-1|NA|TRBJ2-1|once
TGCGCCAGCAGACCGGTACTTGACAGGAGAGCCTACAATGAGCAGTTCTTC
CASRPVLDRRAYNEQFF
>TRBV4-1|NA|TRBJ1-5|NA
TGCGCCAGCAGCCACGGACAGTCGGGCAATCAGCCCCAGCATTTT
CASSHGQSGNQPQHF
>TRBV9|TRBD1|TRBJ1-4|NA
TGTGCCAGCAGCTCGGGACAGGGGGATGAAAAACTGTTTTTT
CASSSGQGDEKLFF
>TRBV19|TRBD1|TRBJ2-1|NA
TGTGCCAGTAGTAGGGGACAGGGGAGCTCCAATGAGCAGTTCTTC
CASSRGQGSSNEQFF
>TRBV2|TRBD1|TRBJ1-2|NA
TGTGCCAGCAGCGACAGGGGAAACTATGGCTACACCTTC
CASSDRGNYGYTF
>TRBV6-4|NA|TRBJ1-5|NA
TGTGCCAGCAGTGAGGGGAGGGGTACTAGCAATCAGCCCCAGCATTTT
CASSEGRGTSNQPQHF
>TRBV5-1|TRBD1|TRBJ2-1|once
TGCGCCAGCAGCCCACAGGGGAGCTCCTACAATGAGCAGTTCTTC
CASSPQGSSYNEQFF
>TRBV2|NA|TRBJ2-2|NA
TGTGCCAGCAGTCAGCAGGGGCTAGAGAACACCGGGGAGCTGTTTTTT
CASSQQGLENTGELFF
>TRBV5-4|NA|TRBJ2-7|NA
TGTGCCAGCAGCCCAGACAGGTTTAGCTCCTACGAGCAGTACTTC
CASSPDRFSSYEQYF
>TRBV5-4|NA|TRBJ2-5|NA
TGTGCCAGCAGCCCGTCGGTACAAGAGACCCAGTACTTC
CASSPSVQETQYF
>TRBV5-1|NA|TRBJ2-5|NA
TGCGCCAGCAGCTTGGGCCAGGGGAAAGAGACCCAGTACTTC
CASSLGQGKETQYF
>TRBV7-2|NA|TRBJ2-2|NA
TGTGCCAGCAGTTCGCAAACAGGGCCCGGGGAGCTGTTTTTT
CASSSQTGPGELFF
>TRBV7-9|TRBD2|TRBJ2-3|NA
TGTGCCAGCAGCTTAGCGATCTGGGCGGGAGCTGGCACAGATACGCAGTATTTT
CASSLAIWAGAGTDTQYF
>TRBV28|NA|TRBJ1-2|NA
TGTGCCAGCTCGGACAGCTATGGCTACACCTTC
CASSDSYGYTF
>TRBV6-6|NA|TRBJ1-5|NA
TGTGCCAGCGAGGGAGGAAACAATCAGCCCCAGCATTTT
CASEGGNNQPQHF
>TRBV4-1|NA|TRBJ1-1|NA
TGCGCCAGCAGCCAACAGAGGGGGTCCCCTGAAGCTTTCTTT
CASSQQRGSPEAFF
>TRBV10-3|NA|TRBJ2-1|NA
TGTGCCATCAGTGACTGGACAAGGGACAATGAGCAGTTCTTC
CAISDWTRDNEQFF
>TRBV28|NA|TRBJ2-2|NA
TGTGCCAGCAGTCCGCCCGGGACAGGAACACCGGGGGGAGTCGGGGAGCTGTTTTTT
CASSPPGTGTPGGVGELFF
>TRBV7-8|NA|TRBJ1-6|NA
TGTGCCAGCAGCCACGGGGGGGCCTATAATTCACCCCTCCACTTT
CASSHGGAYNSPLHF
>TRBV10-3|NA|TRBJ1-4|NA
TGTGCCATCAGTGCGGTGACAGGCACTAATGAAAAACTGTTTTTT
CAISAVTGTNEKLFF
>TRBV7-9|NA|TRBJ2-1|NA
TGTGCCAGCAGCGCTCCTAGCGCCTACAATGAGCAGTTCTTC
CASSAPSAYNEQFF
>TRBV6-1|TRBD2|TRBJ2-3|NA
TGTGCCAGCAGTGTGGAAGCGGGGGGGCAAGCAGATACGCAGTATTTT
CASSVEAGGQADTQYF
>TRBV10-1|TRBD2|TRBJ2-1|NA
TGCGCCAGCAGTGAGTCGCTTGCGGGGGGGTTAAACAATGAGCAGTTCTTC
CASSESLAGGLNNEQFF
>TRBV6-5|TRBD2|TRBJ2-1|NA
TGTGCCAGCAGTATAGCGGGGGCAAACAATGAGCAGTTCTTC
CASSIAGANNEQFF
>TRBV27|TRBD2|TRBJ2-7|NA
TGTGCCAGCAGCCCGGGACTAGCAGGCTACGAGCAGTACTTC
CASSPGLAGYEQYF
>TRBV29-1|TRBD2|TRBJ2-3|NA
TGCAGCGTTGAAGACCCTCTAGCGGGAGAGGGCACAGATACGCAGTATTTT
CSVEDPLAGEGTDTQYF